Reported below is one TCR beta chain. This entry belongs to a study of blood T cell repertoires in COVID-19. This CDR3 contains 16 residues. Germline V gives CDR1 MNHEY, CDR2 SVGAGI. With V trimmed by 2 bases and J by 4 bases, 5 bases remained unmatched. The method was immunoSEQ multiplex PCR; TCRdb's version includes in-frame clones alone and lacks a portion of them. The sample carries approximately 150,000 clones, around 90% recorded once. This chain joins TRBV6-5 and TRBJ1-3; 10 bases match TRBD1. This receptor was taken from a man between 60 and 75 years old with active or convalescent COVID-19. Sequencing used peripheral blood. As DNA, the CDR3 is TGTGCCAGCAGTTACGGGACAGGGGTCGGAGGAAACACCATATATTTT. As protein: CASSYGTGVGGNTIYF.